The rows below give T cell receptor beta chains drawn from one sample of a study of shared clonotypes between healthy human individuals. The repertoire was sequenced with immunoSEQ multiplex PCR; TCRdb's copy has only in-frame clones and lacks some. The sample carries about 490,000 clones, 70% to 85% recorded once. Material for sequencing was PBMCs. These receptors all stem from a middle-aged woman in good health. Some clones in this sample may be carry-over from other donors' samples. The CDR3 runs from the conserved cysteine through the conserved F or W. The D gene is left open where the match is weak. Only part of the rows carry a size: once, few, many, or a class if the clone is expanded.

.,TRBV7-3,TRBD2,TRBJ2-3,CASSPTGLGGADTQYF,TGTGCCAGCAGCCCCACGGGACTAGGTGGTGCAGATACGCAGTATTTT
.,TRBV7-2,.,TRBJ2-5,CASSLQRETQYF,TGTGCCAGCAGCCTACAGAGGGAGACCCAGTACTTC
many,TRBV5-4,.,TRBJ2-7,CASSLGGTSGTEQYF,TGTGCCAGCAGCCTAGGGGGGACGTCGGGGACCGAGCAGTACTTC
.,TRBV14,TRBD2,TRBJ2-1,CASSQRLAWEQFF,TGTGCCAGCAGCCAAAGACTAGCCTGGGAGCAGTTCTTC
.,TRBV7-9,TRBD2,TRBJ2-2,CASSFHRGLAGDTGELFF,TGTGCCAGCAGCTTTCATAGGGGACTAGCGGGAGACACCGGGGAGCTGTTTTTT
.,TRBV2,.,TRBJ1-1,CASSERRNTEAFF,TGTGCCAGCAGTGAGCGGAGGAACACTGAAGCTTTCTTT
few,TRBV6-5,TRBD1,TRBJ1-2,CASSLTGDRPYTF,TGTGCCAGCAGTCTTACAGGGGACAGGCCTTACACCTTC
once,TRBV27,TRBD2,TRBJ2-1,CASSFWLAGRNNEQFF,TGTGCCAGCAGTTTCTGGCTAGCGGGTCGAAACAATGAGCAGTTCTTC
.,TRBV30,.,TRBJ1-5,CAWSVPRTGSNQPQHF,TGTGCCTGGAGTGTCCCGCGTACGGGGAGCAATCAGCCCCAGCATTTT
once,TRBV9,.,TRBJ1-5,CASSVQPGPNQPQHF,TGTGCCAGCAGCGTCCAGCCGGGGCCCAATCAGCCCCAGCATTTT
.,TRBV28,.,TRBJ2-2,CASRSLTGMVTGELFF,TGTGCCAGCAGGTCTCTCACAGGGATGGTAACCGGGGAGCTGTTTTTT
once,TRBV28,TRBD2,TRBJ2-7,CASNKAGLDEQYF,TGTGCCAGCAATAAAGCGGGATTGGACGAGCAGTACTTC
.,TRBV18,.,TRBJ2-3,CASSLADDTQYF,TGTGCCAGCTCACTAGCGGATGATACGCAGTATTTT
few,TRBV28,TRBD1,TRBJ1-6,CASQTGGNRDSPLHF,TGTGCCAGCCAAACAGGGGGCAATAGGGATTCACCCCTCCACTTT
.,TRBV18,TRBD1,TRBJ2-7,CASSPQGQNSYEQYF,TGTGCCAGCTCACCACAGGGACAGAATTCCTACGAGCAGTACTTC
few,TRBV30,.,TRBJ2-4,CAWSVRFQGEAKNIQYF,TGTGCCTGGAGTGTACGGTTCCAGGGTGAAGCCAAAAACATTCAGTACTTC
.,TRBV7-6,.,TRBJ1-2,CASSPQGNYGYTF,TGTGCCAGCAGCCCACAGGGTAACTATGGCTACACCTTC
.,TRBV23-1,.,TRBJ2-7,CASSRTGTSYEQYF,TGCGCCAGCAGTCGGACGGGGACTTCTTACGAGCAGTACTTC
.,TRBV11-1,TRBD2,TRBJ2-1,CASSLAGTSSYEQFF,TGTGCCAGCAGCTTAGCCGGGACTAGCAGCTATGAGCAGTTCTTC
.,TRBV9,.,TRBJ2-3,CASSPRSDTQYF,TGTGCCAGCAGCCCCCGTTCAGATACGCAGTATTTT
.,TRBV28,TRBD1,TRBJ1-1,CASRNIGTGRAFF,TGTGCCAGCAGGAATATCGGGACAGGGCGAGCTTTCTTT
.,TRBV15,.,TRBJ2-1,CATSRETQGTEQFF,TGTGCCACCAGCAGAGAAACACAGGGCACTGAGCAGTTCTTC
.,TRBV5-4,TRBD1,TRBJ2-3,CASSPTGSRTDTQYF,TGTGCCAGCAGCCCGACAGGGAGTAGGACAGATACGCAGTATTTT
.,TRBV6-5,.,TRBJ1-1,CASRFAGVNTEAFF,TGTGCCAGCAGGTTCGCAGGGGTGAACACTGAAGCTTTCTTT
.,TRBV10-2,.,TRBJ1-3,CASRVGQHSGNTIYF,TGCGCCAGCAGGGTGGGGCAGCACTCTGGAAACACCATATATTTT
.,TRBV7-9,.,TRBJ1-1,CASSPVGLVEDEAFF,TGTGCCAGCAGCCCGGTAGGGCTGGTGGAGGATGAAGCTTTCTTT
.,TRBV2,TRBD2,TRBJ2-1,CASSEALGSGRAHEQFF,TGTGCCAGCAGTGAAGCCCTTGGTAGCGGGAGGGCCCATGAGCAGTTCTTC
.,TRBV23-1,TRBD2,TRBJ2-7,CASSHFGVLAGDPYEQYF,TGCGCCAGCAGTCACTTTGGCGTTCTAGCGGGAGATCCATACGAGCAGTACTTC
.,TRBV29-1,.,TRBJ2-2,CSVQEQPTGELFF,TGCAGCGTTCAGGAGCAGCCCACCGGGGAGCTGTTTTTT
once,TRBV18,TRBD1,TRBJ2-5,CASSPQGQLEETQYF,TGTGCCAGCTCACCGCAGGGACAGCTAGAGGAGACCCAGTACTTC
few,TRBV29-1,TRBD2,TRBJ2-3,CSVESRPSGRADTQYF,TGCAGCGTTGAATCAAGGCCTAGCGGGAGGGCAGATACGCAGTATTTT
.,TRBV4-1,TRBD1,TRBJ2-5,CASSQGRTGGGETQYF,TGCGCCAGCAGCCAAGGGAGGACAGGGGGCGGGGAGACCCAGTACTTC
.,TRBV9,TRBD1,TRBJ2-7,CASSVDATGEEEQYF,TGTGCCAGCAGCGTAGATGCGACAGGGGAGGAGGAGCAGTACTTC
.,TRBV27,TRBD1,TRBJ2-3,CASSRQGAQYF,TGTGCCAGCAGTAGACAGGGCGCGCAGTATTTT
.,TRBV5-8,.,TRBJ2-2,CASSRGGGANTGELFF,TGTGCCAGCAGCCGTGGGGGGGGCGCAAACACCGGGGAGCTGTTTTTT
.,TRBV10-3,TRBD2,TRBJ2-5,CAIGLAGETQYF,TGTGCCATCGGCCTAGCGGGAGAGACCCAGTACTTC
.,TRBV28,.,TRBJ1-5,CASSWQSNQPQHF,TGTGCCAGCAGCTGGCAGAGCAATCAGCCCCAGCATTTT
.,TRBV11-2,.,TRBJ2-2,CASSTLRSNTGELFF,TGTGCCAGCAGCACACTAAGATCGAACACCGGGGAGCTGTTTTTT